Below, 32 T cell receptor beta chains from the same sample are listed, as sequenced in a study of T cell responses to AZD1222 COVID-19 vaccine. The assay was immunoSEQ multiplex PCR, and TCRdb's table has in-frame clones only and misses some. The sample contains roughly 82,000 clones, approximately 84% of which appear only once. The input for sequencing was peripheral blood, taken on day 0 of AZD1222 vaccination. Every receptor here comes from an adult in good health.

The rearrangement uses TRBV5-8 and TRBJ2-2; D gene unclear. The V gene's germline CDR1 is SGHTS and CDR2 YDEGEE. Deletions cut 1 base from V and 0 bases from J, with 10 bases between. There are 16 residues in the CDR3. The DNA for the CDR3 is TGTGCCAGCAGCTTGAAGAGAACTGCGAACACCGGGGAGCTGTTTTTT. Translating it yields CASSLKRTANTGELFF. Full variable domain (outside the CDR3, taken from reference TRBV5-8 and TRBJ2-2): EAGVTQSPTHLIKTRGQQATLRCSPISGHTSVYWYQQALGLGLQFLLWYDEGEERNRGNFPPRFSGRQFPNYSSELNVNALELEDSALYLCASSLKRTANTGELFFGEGSRLTVL.

CDR3 coding DNA: TGTGCCATCAGTGACCGGGACAGGGGTATCTACGAGCAGTACTTC. It codes for CAISDRDRGIYEQYF. The chain recombines TRBV10-3 with TRBJ2-7; 10 bases match TRBD1. This CDR3 region has 15 residues. V was pared by 3 bases and J by 3 bases, with 5 bases of the junction left unmatched. Germline V CDR1 and CDR2: ENHRY, SYGVKD.

The chain joins TRBV10-3 to TRBJ2-2; 8 nucleotides line up with TRBD2. Trimming took 6 bases from V and 7 from J; bases not matched to a gene: 10. The CDR3 runs to 15 residues. Per the germline V gene, CDR1 is ENHRY and CDR2 is SYGVKD. The CDR3 nucleotides are TGTGCCATCAGGAAGCAAGCGGGGGACGTCGGGGAGCTGTTTTTT. It encodes CAIRKQAGDVGELFF.

This clone was seen just once. CDR3 nucleotide sequence: TGTGCCAGCAGCGCCAATAGTGGCTACACCTTC. Encoded protein: CASSANSGYTF. The rearrangement links TRBV7-2 to TRBJ1-2, with unresolved D. CDR1 is SGHTA and CDR2 is FQGNSA in the germline V gene. V lost 5 bases and J 7 bases, leaving 8 bases between the germline ends. The length of the CDR3 is 11 residues.

The CDR3 sequence is CASTGQGAHTGELFF. In DNA, the CDR3 is TGTGCCAGCACGGGACAGGGGGCGCACACCGGGGAGCTGTTTTTT. The chain couples TRBV2 to TRBJ2-2; TRBD1 agrees at 12 bases. Germline V gene sequence: CDR1 SNHLY, CDR2 FYNNEI. The CDR3 extends over 15 amino acids. V was pared by 7 bases and J by 3 bases, with 3 bases of the junction left unmatched.

The chain recombines TRBV19 with TRBJ2-2, with D possibly matching TRBD1 (5 bases). This CDR3 has 14 residues. Germline CDR1 LNHDA, CDR2 SQIVND (reference sequence). V gave up 7 bases and J gave up 3 bases, with 12 bases separating them. CDR3 sequence reads: CASKGQGDTGELFF. The CDR3 bases are TGTGCCAGTAAGGGGCAGGGCGACACCGGGGAGCTGTTTTTT.

V usage is TRBV7-3 and J usage is TRBJ1-5, with D possibly TRBD1 on 5 matching bases. The germline V and J ends were trimmed by 3 bases and 6 bases, with 9 bases remaining between them. The CDR3 has 13 residues. CDR1 is SGHTA and CDR2 is FQGTGA in the germline V gene. The CDR3: CASSFGGGQPQHF. For the CDR3, the DNA is TGTGCCAGCAGCTTTGGGGGAGGTCAGCCCCAGCATTTT.

V usage is TRBV9 and J usage is TRBJ2-3, with 7 bases identical to TRBD1. The V gene's germline CDR1 is SGDLS and CDR2 YYNGEE. This CDR3 comprises 15 residues. With 4 bases clipped from V and 6 bases from J, the junction kept 11 bases outside the gene matches. CDR3 sequence reads: CASSLGTGVVDTQYF. The CDR3 coding sequence is TGTGCCAGCAGCCTCGGAACAGGGGTGGTGGATACGCAGTATTTT.

CDR3 loop: CASGGAGGPTGELFF. CDR3 DNA sequence: TGTGCCAGCGGGGGAGCGGGGGGCCCCACCGGGGAGCTGTTTTTT. The chain uses TRBV2 and TRBJ2-2, with 9 bases aligning to TRBD2. The CDR3 length is 15 residues. Germline CDR1 reads SNHLY; CDR2 reads FYNNEI. Losses at the gene ends were 8 bases for V and 4 bases for J; bases not matched to a gene: 8.

This chain connects TRBV25-1 to TRBJ1-2; D unresolved. Germline V lookup: CDR1 MGHDK, CDR2 SYGVNS. The ends were cut back, 3 bases at V and 4 bases at J, with 6 bases in the middle. The CDR3 sequence is 12 residues long. The CDR3 region is CASSEGSYGYTF. In DNA form, the CDR3 reads TGTGCCAGCAGTGAGGGATCCTATGGCTACACCTTC.

The chain joins TRBV11-1 to TRBJ2-3, with TRBD2 as a possible D gene (7 bases). V was shortened by 2 bases and J by 4 bases, with 13 bases between the two germline ends. This CDR3 comprises 15 residues. Germline V gene sequence: CDR1 SGHAT, CDR2 FQDESV (reference sequence). Here the CDR3 reads CASSLNGGLPDTQYF. CDR3 nucleotides: TGTGCCAGCAGCTTAAACGGGGGGCTCCCAGATACGCAGTATTTT. The full variable domain, with the rest looked up from reference TRBV11-1 and TRBJ2-3, is EAEVAQSPRYKITEKSQAVAFWCDPISGHATLYWYRQILGQGPELLVQFQDESVVDDSQLPKDRFSAERLKGVDSTLKIQPAELGDSAMYLCASSLNGGLPDTQYFGPGTRLTVL.

This clone was counted once. The CDR3 DNA is TGTGCCAGTAGTACCCATATGGGGACTGAAGGGGGTCAGCCCCAGCATTTT. Residues: CASSTHMGTEGGQPQHF. V gene TRBV19 combines with J gene TRBJ1-5, with D perhaps matching TRBD1 (6 bases). V lost 4 bases, J lost 6 bases, and 22 bases lay in between. The CDR3 totals 17 residues. CDR1 LNHDA and CDR2 SQIVND come from the germline V gene (reference sequence).

The V and J genes are TRBV2 and TRBJ2-7, with 8 bases fitting TRBD1. CDR1 SNHLY and CDR2 FYNNEI come from the germline V gene. The CDR3 has 13 amino acids. The ends lost 5 bases at V and 7 bases at J; junction bases unmatched: 7. The CDR3, as DNA: TGTGCCAGCAGTCCAGACAGGGGTGTGGAGCAGTACTTC. It is translated as CASSPDRGVEQYF.

This clone was counted between two and nine times. The chain is built from TRBV6-5 and TRBJ1-2; TRBD1 matches 9 bases. The CDR3 totals 14 residues. Germline V CDR1 and CDR2: MNHEY, SVGAGI. V was pared by 6 bases and J by 4 bases, with 6 bases of the junction left unmatched. The CDR3 nucleotides are TGTGCCAGCAGCACAGGGGGCCTTCCCTATGGCTACACCTTC. Its translation is CASSTGGLPYGYTF.

The rearrangement uses TRBV24-1 and TRBJ2-1; D is undetermined. This CDR3 has 16 amino acids. Germline V gene lookup returns CDR1 KGHDR and CDR2 SFDVKD. Trimming took off 5 bases at V and 8 bases at J, with 21 bases between the two ends. CDR3 amino acids: CATSGKTGRPTDEQFF. The CDR3 coding sequence is TGTGCCACCAGTGGAAAAACCGGGCGCCCGACGGATGAGCAGTTCTTC.

V and J are TRBV11-3 and TRBJ2-2; D may match TRBD1 or TRBD2 (5 bases each). The CDR3 covers 13 residues. The germline CDR1 and CDR2 sequences are SGHNT and YENEEA. Trimming shortened V by 7 bases and J by 6 bases, and 12 bases separated the two germline ends. Here the CDR3 reads CASTGRPSGELFF. The CDR3 DNA reads as TGTGCCAGCACGGGACGGCCGTCCGGGGAGCTGTTTTTT.

This chain uses TRBV4-1 with TRBJ2-2; 8 nucleotides align to TRBD1. The CDR3 extends over 16 amino acids. V was pared by 0 bases and J by 6 bases, with 6 bases of the junction left unmatched. Germline CDR1 MGHRA, CDR2 YSYEKL. The CDR3 DNA follows: TGCGCCAGCAGCCAAGAAGGGACAGGCCCACCCGGGGAGCTGTTTTTT. Translation gives CASSQEGTGPPGELFF.

This chain uses TRBV5-4 with TRBJ2-4, with 8 bases matching TRBD1. In germline, CDR1 is SGHNT, CDR2 YYREEE (reference sequence). V shed 3 bases, J shed 4 bases, and the junction held 12 bases outside the gene matches. The CDR3 extends over 17 amino acids. This chain's CDR3 is CASSSGRVTGAKNIQYF. Written as DNA, the CDR3 is TGTGCCAGCAGCTCGGGTCGGGTGACAGGGGCAAAAAACATTCAGTACTTC.

The chain recombines TRBV5-1 with TRBJ2-7; 8 bases fit TRBD1. This CDR3 contains 13 residues. Germline CDR1 reads SGHRS; CDR2 reads YFSETQ. The ends lost 4 bases at V and 4 bases at J; junction bases unmatched: 4. CDR3 amino acids: CASSVRTGYEQYF. DNA for the CDR3: TGCGCCAGCAGCGTTCGGACAGGGTACGAGCAGTACTTC.

The chain is built from TRBV15 and TRBJ1-6; 8 bases match TRBD1. This CDR3 region has 15 residues. CDR1 is LNHNV, CDR2 YYDKDF, per germline (reference sequence). V lost 0 bases to trimming and J lost 9 bases; unmatched junction nucleotides: 4. The CDR3 DNA reads TGTGCCACCAGCAGAGAAGGACAGGGTGGTTCACCCCTCCACTTT. Protein: CATSREGQGGSPLHF.

The J gene is TRBJ2-7, the V gene TRBV5-1; TRBD2 might be the D (7 bases). CDR3 length: 15 residues. Germline CDR1 is SGHRS and CDR2 is YFSETQ. Trimming removed 4 bases at V and 3 bases at J, with 17 bases between. The CDR3 sequence: CASSPGGFQDYEQYF. CDR3 in DNA: TGCGCCAGCAGCCCGGGGGGCTTCCAGGACTACGAGCAGTACTTC.

The chain employs TRBV7-9 and TRBJ1-2; no clear D. Germline V gene lookup returns CDR1 SEHNR and CDR2 FQNEAQ (reference sequence). The CDR3 spans 13 residues. The V end lost 3 bases, the J end lost 6 bases, and 11 bases lay between the germline ends. In DNA, the CDR3 is TGTGCCAGCAGCTTCTCCCAGGACGATGGCTACACCTTC. Translation gives CASSFSQDDGYTF.

The gene calls are TRBV6-2 or TRBV6-3 and TRBJ1-5; TRBD1 aligns across 7 bases. The CDR3 spans 15 residues. CDR1 is MNHEY, CDR2 SVGEGT, per germline. V was clipped by 2 bases and J by 5 bases; unmatched bases: 6. CDR3 DNA sequence: TGTGCCAGCAGTTACCCCGGGACAGTGTATCAGCCCCAGCATTTT. Amino acids: CASSYPGTVYQPQHF.

This chain uses TRBV7-3 with TRBJ1-1; D is possibly TRBD1 (5 bases). The CDR3 runs to 15 residues. Trimming removed 5 bases at V and 1 base at J, with 14 bases between. Germline values: CDR1 SGHTA, CDR2 FQGTGA. The CDR3 protein is CASSAHAGTNTEAFF. In DNA, the CDR3 is TGTGCCAGCAGCGCCCACGCCGGGACGAACACTGAAGCTTTCTTT.

The chain couples TRBV12-3 or TRBV12-4 to TRBJ1-1; 10 bases match TRBD1. V lost 6 bases and J lost 7; bases outside the gene matches: 2. The CDR3 totals 12 residues. The CDR3 here is CASRTGGGEAFF. The CDR3 DNA follows: TGTGCCAGCAGGACAGGGGGCGGTGAAGCTTTCTTT.

This chain connects TRBV29-1 to TRBJ2-3; no clear D gene. V was clipped by 7 bases and J by 0 bases, with 8 bases between them. Per germline, CDR1 SQVTM and CDR2 ANQGSEA. The CDR3 length is 12 residues. CDR3 DNA sequence: TGCAGCGCGGATCATAGCACAGATACGCAGTATTTT. Translated: CSADHSTDTQYF.

The rearrangement joins TRBV28 to TRBJ1-2, with no clear D. The CDR3 is made up of 16 amino acids. Trimming stripped 6 bases from V and 0 bases from J, with 17 bases between. Germline V gene data show CDR1 as MDHEN and CDR2 as SYDVKM. The CDR3 bases are TGTGCCAGCAGCCCTCTGGCGGAGTTTTCTAACTATGGCTACACCTTC. Amino acids: CASSPLAEFSNYGYTF.

The genes are TRBV7-2 and TRBJ2-5; tentative D call: TRBD2 (5 bases). With 2 bases removed from V and 0 bases from J, the gap between germline ends came to 10 bases. Germline lookup yields CDR1 SGHTA and CDR2 FQGNSA. The CDR3 is 15 residues long. The CDR3 nucleotides are TGTGCCAGCAGCTTACGCGCTAGCAACCAAGAGACCCAGTACTTC. This gives the protein CASSLRASNQETQYF.

Only a few counts were recorded for this clone. This chain uses TRBV5-6 with TRBJ1-2; D gene uncertain. The germline CDR1 and CDR2 sequences are SGHDT and YYEEEE. V dropped 1 base and J dropped 4 bases, with 14 bases sitting between them. The length of the CDR3 is 15 residues. As DNA, the CDR3 is TGTGCCAGCAGCTTGTTGGGCAGCCAGAGCTATGGCTACACCTTC. Translating gives CASSLLGSQSYGYTF.

This chain connects TRBV28 to TRBJ1-2; the D gene is possibly TRBD1 (6 bases). Germline CDR1 reads MDHEN; CDR2 reads SYDVKM. CDR3 length equals 12 residues. Trimming took off 11 bases at V and 4 bases at J, with 14 bases between the two ends. The CDR3 is CASAGGLYGYTF. The CDR3 DNA sequence: TGTGCCTCAGCGGGGGGCCTCTATGGCTACACCTTC.

The chain joins TRBV9 to TRBJ1-6; D perhaps matches TRBD1 (5 bases). CDR1 and CDR2 (germline): SGDLS, YYNGEE. Deletions cut 3 bases from V and 7 bases from J, with 14 bases between. The CDR3 has 15 residues. CDR3 sequence: CASSGRDPGNSPLHF. CDR3 DNA: TGTGCCAGCAGCGGGAGGGACCCGGGGAATTCACCCCTCCACTTT. Drawing the rest from reference TRBV9 and TRBJ1-6, the complete variable domain is DSGVTQTPKHLITATGQRVTLRCSPRSGDLSVYWYQQSLDQGLQFLIQYYNGEERAKGNILERFSAQQFPDLHSELNLSSLELGDSALYFCASSGRDPGNSPLHFGNGTRLTVT.

This chain uses TRBV4-3 with TRBJ1-5; D remains ambiguous. CDR1 and CDR2 (germline): LGHNA, YSLEER. The ends were cut back, 1 base at V and 9 bases at J, with 16 bases in the middle. The length of the CDR3 is 15 residues. CDR3 sequence: CASSQALGAPLPQHF. DNA for the CDR3: TGCGCCAGCAGCCAAGCTTTAGGAGCGCCTCTGCCCCAGCATTTT.